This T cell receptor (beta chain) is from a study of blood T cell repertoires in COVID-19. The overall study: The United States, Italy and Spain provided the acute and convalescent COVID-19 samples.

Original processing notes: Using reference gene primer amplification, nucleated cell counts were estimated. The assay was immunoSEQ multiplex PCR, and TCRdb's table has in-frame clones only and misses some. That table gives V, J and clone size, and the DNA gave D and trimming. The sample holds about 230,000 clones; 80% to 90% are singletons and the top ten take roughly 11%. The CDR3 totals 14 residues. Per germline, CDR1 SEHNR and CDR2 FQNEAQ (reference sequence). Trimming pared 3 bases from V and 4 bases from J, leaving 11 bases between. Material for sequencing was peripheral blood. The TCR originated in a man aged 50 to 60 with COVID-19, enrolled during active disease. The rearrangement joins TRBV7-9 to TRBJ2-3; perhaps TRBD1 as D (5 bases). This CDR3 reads CASSFIGAPDTQYF. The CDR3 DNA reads TGTGCCAGCAGCTTCATAGGGGCGCCAGATACGCAGTATTTT.